The present T cell receptor (beta chain) was sequenced within a study of graft-versus-host responses after intestinal transplantation. Study summary: All of the recipients had induction that used anti-thymocyte globulin, then tacrolimus and steroids for approximately 3 years.

This clone was counted only a few times. Its antigen is unknown. Assay used: immunoSEQ multiplex PCR; TCRdb lists only in-frame clones, some missing. The sample lists some 79,000 clones; 85% to 90% were seen once. Trimming cost V 1 base and J 6 bases; bases outside gene matches: 5. There are 15 residues in the CDR3. The germline gives CDR1 LNHNV, CDR2 YYDKDF (reference sequence). Points from the study as a whole: Subjects displaying graft-donor T cell macrochimerism possessed elevated graft-versus-host to host-versus-graft clonal ratios inside allografts.

The TCR comes from a human donor who received an intestinal transplant. The specimen comprised unstimulated CD4+ T cells sorted from spleen or lymph node cells, sampled before intestinal transplant. The gene calls are TRBV15 and TRBJ2-1, with 8 bases fitting TRBD2. As DNA, the CDR3 is TGTGCCACCAGCAGAGTAACTAGCGGTGCCAATGAGCAGTTCTTC. Its protein product is CATSRVTSGANEQFF.